The 19 T cell receptor beta chains given below trace back to one sample, sequenced in a study of T cell changes during pregnancy in multiple sclerosis. The table came from immunoSEQ multiplex PCR; TCRdb's copy has only in-frame clones and leaves some out. The table has tens of thousands of clones, 90% to 95% seen once. The input for sequencing was peripheral blood, taken in the third trimester of pregnancy. These receptors were obtained from a female donor with multiple sclerosis, enrolled in a pregnancy study.

This rearrangement joins TRBV7-2 to TRBJ2-5; 9 bases line up with TRBD2. The germline V gene encodes CDR1 SGHTA and CDR2 FQGNSA. V was clipped by 8 bases and J by 2 bases; unmatched bases: 6. The CDR3 contains 14 residues. This chain's CDR3 is CASETSGSQETQYF. DNA for the CDR3: TGTGCCAGCGAGACTAGCGGCTCTCAAGAGACCCAGTACTTC. Complete variable domain (other parts from reference TRBV7-2 and TRBJ2-5): GAGVSQSPSNKVTEKGKDVELRCDPISGHTALYWYRQSLGQGLEFLIYFQGNSAPDKSGLPSDRFSAERTGGSVSTLTIQRTQQEDSAVYLCASETSGSQETQYFGPGTRLLVL.

This chain's CDR3 is CAWSAAGLAGSETQYF. The CDR3 nucleotides are TGTGCCTGGAGTGCCGCGGGACTAGCGGGATCTGAGACCCAGTACTTC. The chain employs TRBV30 and TRBJ2-5; 13 bases are shared with TRBD2. The CDR3 totals 16 residues. CDR1 is GTSNPN and CDR2 is SVGIG in the germline V gene (reference sequence). J was trimmed by 5 bases and V by 1 base; bases with no gene match: 7.

This chain connects TRBV25-1 to TRBJ2-1; TRBD2 agrees at 13 bases. The J segment lost 7 bases and the V segment lost 6 bases, leaving 9 bases of the junction unmatched. The CDR3 spans 16 residues. Germline CDR1 and CDR2: MGHDK and SYGVNS. This CDR3 reads CASSDWTSGSWNEQFF. CDR3 bases: TGTGCCAGCAGCGATTGGACTAGCGGGAGTTGGAATGAGCAGTTCTTC. Based on the CDR3 plus reference TRBV25-1 and TRBJ2-1, the full variable domain is EADIYQTPRYLVIGTGKKITLECSQTMGHDKMYWYQQDPGMELHLIHYSYGVNSTEKGDLSSESTVSRIRTEHFPLTLESARPSHTSQYLCASSDWTSGSWNEQFFGPGTRLTVL.

The CDR3 coding sequence is TGTGCCAGCAGTTTGGAGGGGTCCTACGAGCAGTACTTC. It codes for CASSLEGSYEQYF. The rearrangement joins TRBV28 to TRBJ2-7; tentatively, D is TRBD2 (6 bases). Germline V gives CDR1 MDHEN, CDR2 SYDVKM. The CDR3 totals 13 residues. Trimming took off 3 bases at V and 1 base at J, with 7 bases between the two ends.

This chain connects TRBV19 to TRBJ2-2; a possible D gene is TRBD2 (6 bases). The CDR3 extends over 16 amino acids. The ends were cut back, 1 base at V and 0 bases at J, with 9 bases in the middle. Germline V CDR1 and CDR2: LNHDA, SQIVND (reference sequence). For the CDR3, the DNA is TGTGCCAGTAGTATAGTTCGGGGGTCGAACACCGGGGAGCTGTTTTTT. It codes for CASSIVRGSNTGELFF.

The CDR3 DNA reads TGTGCCAGCAGCGCTCAGACTAGCGGACAGTACGAGCAGTACTTC. As protein: CASSAQTSGQYEQYF. This chain links TRBV9 with TRBJ2-7; 9 positions agree with TRBD2. The CDR3 contains 15 residues. Per the germline V gene, CDR1 is SGDLS and CDR2 is YYNGEE. V shed 3 bases, J shed 4 bases, and the junction held 8 bases outside the gene matches.

The V gene is TRBV4-2, the J gene TRBJ2-1; 11 bases map to TRBD2. Per germline, CDR1 LGHNA and CDR2 YNFKEQ. This CDR3 contains 18 residues. Losses at the gene ends were 3 bases for V and 6 bases for J; bases not matched to a gene: 13. CDR3 loop: CASSHGLPGLAEINEQFF. Here the CDR3 DNA reads TGTGCCAGCAGCCACGGGCTACCGGGACTAGCGGAGATCAATGAGCAGTTCTTC.

This clone was observed a few times. The V gene is TRBV5-6, the J gene TRBJ2-2; TRBD1 is a possible D gene (5 bases). CDR1 and CDR2 (germline): SGHDT, YYEEEE. The CDR3 length is 16 residues. Trimming removed 0 bases from V and 0 bases from J, with 9 bases in between. This chain's CDR3 is CASSLEWTTNTGELFF. The CDR3 coding sequence is TGTGCCAGCAGCTTGGAGTGGACAACGAACACCGGGGAGCTGTTTTTT. The entire variable domain, with the rest obtained from reference TRBV5-6 and TRBJ2-2, is as follows: DAGVTQSPTHLIKTRGQQVTLRCSPKSGHDTVSWYQQALGQGPQFIFQYYEEEERQRGNFPDRFSGHQFPNYSSELNVNALLLGDSALYLCASSLEWTTNTGELFFGEGSRLTVL.

The chain employs TRBV7-2 and TRBJ2-1, with D possibly TRBD2 on 5 matching bases. This CDR3 has 10 amino acids. In germline, CDR1 is SGHTA, CDR2 FQGNSA. Deletions cut 8 bases from V and 10 bases from J, with 9 bases between. The CDR3 DNA reads as TGTGCCAGCGGGCGGGCGGAGCAGTTCTTC. This gives the protein CASGRAEQFF. The full variable domain, in which reference TRBV7-2 and TRBJ2-1 provide the parts outside the CDR3, is GAGVSQSPSNKVTEKGKDVELRCDPISGHTALYWYRQSLGQGLEFLIYFQGNSAPDKSGLPSDRFSAERTGGSVSTLTIQRTQQEDSAVYLCASGRAEQFFGPGTRLTVL.

The V call is TRBV5-4, the J call TRBJ2-3, with D unclear. Germline V CDR1 and CDR2: SGHNT, YYREEE (reference sequence). The CDR3 totals 13 residues. V was shortened by 4 bases and J by 4 bases, with 10 bases between the two germline ends. CDR3 residues: CASSQESADTQYF. The DNA of the CDR3 is TGTGCCAGCAGCCAAGAGTCGGCAGATACGCAGTATTTT.

The chain has TRBV19 and TRBJ1-5, with TRBD1 matching over 8 bases. Germline assignment: CDR1 LNHDA and CDR2 SQIVND (reference sequence). V shed 7 bases, J shed 4 bases, and the junction held 3 bases outside the gene matches. The CDR3 consists of 13 residues. The CDR3 reads CASTDRENQPQHF. The CDR3 DNA reads TGTGCCAGTACGGACAGGGAGAATCAGCCCCAGCATTTT.

This chain's CDR3 is CASSEQGLMQETQYF. CDR3 nucleotide sequence: TGTGCCAGCAGTGAACAGGGTCTGATGCAAGAGACCCAGTACTTC. The chain uses TRBV6-1 and TRBJ2-5; D perhaps matches TRBD1 (5 bases). This CDR3 spans 15 amino acids. Trimming took 2 bases from V and 2 from J, leaving 12 bases between them. Per germline, CDR1 MNHNS and CDR2 SASEGT.

V is TRBV28 and J is TRBJ1-5, with D possibly being TRBD1 (5 bases). The CDR3 loop spans 16 amino acids. V lost 3 bases, J lost 5 bases, and 17 bases lay in between. Germline loops: CDR1 MDHEN, CDR2 SYDVKM. The CDR3 bases are TGTGCCAGCAGTTTTCGCCGCCCCGGGGGGGATCAGCCCCAGCATTTT. Its protein product is CASSFRRPGGDQPQHF.

The chain has TRBV4-3 and TRBJ1-4; D call uncertain. Per the germline V gene, CDR1 is LGHNA and CDR2 is YSLEER. Trimming stripped 2 bases from V and 3 bases from J, with 10 bases between. The CDR3 runs to 15 residues. The CDR3 DNA sequence: TGCGCCAGCAGCCAATTCGGGATCTCTAATGAAAAACTGTTTTTT. Amino acid sequence: CASSQFGISNEKLFF.

The chain has TRBV6-5 and TRBJ2-3; no definite D call. The CDR3 length is 13 residues. Germline V CDR1 and CDR2: MNHEY, SVGAGI. V lost 10 bases to trimming and J lost 6 bases, with 17 bases between them. The chain's CDR3 is CAIKTRLTDTQYF. The CDR3 DNA sequence: TGTGCCATCAAGACACGTTTAACGGATACGCAGTATTTT.

The chain carries TRBV4-1 and TRBJ2-3; 8 bases agree with TRBD1. Germline CDR1 and CDR2: MGHRA and YSYEKL. With 1 base clipped from V and 5 bases from J, the junction kept 8 bases outside the gene matches. The CDR3 covers 16 residues. CDR3 bases: TGCGCCAGCAGCCAAGGCGGGCAGGGGGCCGGAGATACGCAGTATTTT. This gives the protein CASSQGGQGAGDTQYF.

The chain employs TRBV4-2 and TRBJ1-2; D is undetermined. CDR1 and CDR2 (germline): LGHNA, YNFKEQ. The length of the CDR3 is 15 residues. The V end was cut by 0 bases, the J end by 1 base, with 9 bases between. The CDR3 reads CASSQERVLNYGYTF. The DNA of the CDR3 is TGTGCCAGCAGCCAAGAGAGGGTACTTAACTATGGCTACACCTTC.

The chain combines TRBV5-5 with TRBJ2-1, with 10 nucleotides matching TRBD2. CDR3 length: 16 residues. With V trimmed by 4 bases and J by 7 bases, 11 bases remained unmatched. The V gene's germline CDR1 is SGHKS and CDR2 YYEKEE (reference sequence). This CDR3 reads CASSPTFLAGDNEQFF. The CDR3 DNA is TGTGCCAGCAGCCCCACCTTCCTAGCGGGAGATAATGAGCAGTTCTTC. The whole variable domain, filled in from reference TRBV5-5 and TRBJ2-1, reads DAGVTQSPTHLIKTRGQQVTLRCSPISGHKSVSWYQQVLGQGPQFIFQYYEKEERGRGNFPDRFSARQFPNYSSELNVNALLLGDSALYLCASSPTFLAGDNEQFFGPGTRLTVL.

This clone has only one observation. The chain uses TRBV6-4 and TRBJ2-3; 13 bases fit TRBD2. The CDR3 runs to 24 residues. Germline values: CDR1 MRHNA, CDR2 SNTAGT. Trimming at V came to 2 bases and at J to 0 bases, leaving 23 bases not matched to a gene. The CDR3 region is CASSDDNYGGLAGDRVASTDTQYF. DNA of the CDR3: TGTGCCAGCAGTGACGATAACTACGGCGGACTAGCGGGAGACCGGGTGGCTAGCACAGATACGCAGTATTTT.